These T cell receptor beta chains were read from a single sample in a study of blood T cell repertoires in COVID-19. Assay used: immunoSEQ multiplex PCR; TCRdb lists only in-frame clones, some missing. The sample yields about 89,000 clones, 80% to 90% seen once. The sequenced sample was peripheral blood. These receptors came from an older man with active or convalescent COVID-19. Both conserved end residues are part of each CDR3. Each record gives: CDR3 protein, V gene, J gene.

CDR3 protein: CATLGGGGTEAFF
V gene: TRBV13
J gene: TRBJ1-1

CDR3 protein: CASSLRGSTDTQYF
V gene: TRBV5-1
J gene: TRBJ2-3

CDR3 protein: CASSVSGSPDTQYF
V gene: TRBV28
J gene: TRBJ2-3

CDR3 protein: CASSLDRGLFGNQPQHF
V gene: TRBV19
J gene: TRBJ1-5

CDR3 protein: CASSRKLAVLSYNEQFF
V gene: TRBV13
J gene: TRBJ2-1

CDR3 protein: CAWRSLRAVRF
V gene: TRBV30
J gene: TRBJ2-3

CDR3 protein: CASSLKQGTHEQYF
V gene: TRBV7-8
J gene: TRBJ2-7

CDR3 protein: CAWSRGGDSTEAFF
V gene: TRBV30
J gene: TRBJ1-1

CDR3 protein: CASSQGISYEQYF
V gene: TRBV19
J gene: TRBJ2-7

CDR3 protein: CASNTGSSYNEQFF
V gene: TRBV28
J gene: TRBJ2-1

CDR3 protein: CASSGWGVGNTEAFF
V gene: TRBV2
J gene: TRBJ1-1

CDR3 protein: CASSQGLAGGWSDTQYF
V gene: TRBV5-4
J gene: TRBJ2-3

CDR3 protein: CASSLFSGVETQYF
V gene: TRBV7-2
J gene: TRBJ2-5

CDR3 protein: CASSPGTHYMNTEAFF
V gene: TRBV5-4
J gene: TRBJ1-1

CDR3 protein: CASVKRGQGIKTQYF
V gene: TRBV3-1/TRBV3-2
J gene: TRBJ2-5

CDR3 protein: CASSRGESNYGYTF
V gene: TRBV7-9
J gene: TRBJ1-2

CDR3 protein: CASSPPGGPTDTQYF
V gene: TRBV19
J gene: TRBJ2-3

CDR3 protein: CASSPSYSLQGEASGYTF
V gene: TRBV4-3
J gene: TRBJ1-2

CDR3 protein: CASSNAPGRVAGGEQYF
V gene: TRBV19
J gene: TRBJ2-7

CDR3 protein: CASSPPKTASTDTQYF
V gene: TRBV18
J gene: TRBJ2-3

CDR3 protein: CASSEQGRRTDTQYF
V gene: TRBV6-4
J gene: TRBJ2-3

CDR3 protein: CASSQLAGELGELFF
V gene: TRBV19
J gene: TRBJ2-2

CDR3 protein: CASSPKGQGAGNTIYF
V gene: TRBV4-2
J gene: TRBJ1-3

CDR3 protein: CATSSSGELFF
V gene: TRBV24-1
J gene: TRBJ2-2

CDR3 protein: CASSHREGGTSGNGNEQFF
V gene: TRBV9
J gene: TRBJ2-1

CDR3 protein: CARSHRVVRDRDFENTEAFF
V gene: TRBV7-5
J gene: TRBJ1-1

CDR3 protein: CASSSLAGLSYNEQFF
V gene: TRBV28
J gene: TRBJ2-1

CDR3 protein: CASSSGLAGGGDEQFF
V gene: TRBV7-2
J gene: TRBJ2-1

CDR3 protein: CASRKRTVYGYTF
V gene: TRBV7-2
J gene: TRBJ1-2

CDR3 protein: CATSELTSGLYNEQFF
V gene: TRBV24-1
J gene: TRBJ2-1

CDR3 protein: CSVGTGLESNPDKNTEAFF
V gene: TRBV29-1
J gene: TRBJ1-1

CDR3 protein: CASSAQGNQPQHF
V gene: TRBV5-5
J gene: TRBJ1-5

CDR3 protein: CSVGGGVSSGRRTQYF
V gene: TRBV29-1
J gene: TRBJ2-3

CDR3 protein: CASSPGLAGIYEQYF
V gene: TRBV10-2
J gene: TRBJ2-7

CDR3 protein: CATSRDTDTQYF
V gene: TRBV15
J gene: TRBJ2-3

CDR3 protein: CASSKDRQSSYEQYF
V gene: TRBV4-3
J gene: TRBJ2-7

CDR3 protein: CASTLGGYYGYTF
V gene: TRBV6-5
J gene: TRBJ1-2

CDR3 protein: CASSIDSRGGGYTF
V gene: TRBV5-1
J gene: TRBJ1-2

CDR3 protein: CASGMVGTQGFQPQHF
V gene: TRBV27
J gene: TRBJ1-5

CDR3 protein: CASSDGYEQYF
V gene: TRBV28
J gene: TRBJ2-7

CDR3 protein: CASSLAPRVNYEQYF
V gene: TRBV7-2
J gene: TRBJ2-7

CDR3 protein: CASSLAPSGRAERSEQFF
V gene: TRBV7-2
J gene: TRBJ2-1

CDR3 protein: CASSGSSVTADEQYF
V gene: TRBV10-2
J gene: TRBJ2-7

CDR3 protein: CASSSGLAGGYEQYF
V gene: TRBV5-6
J gene: TRBJ2-7

CDR3 protein: CASSSSSGLHNEQFF
V gene: TRBV6-5
J gene: TRBJ2-1

CDR3 protein: CASRYGQTNTEAFF
V gene: TRBV5-4
J gene: TRBJ1-1

CDR3 protein: CSVAGESRQQYF
V gene: TRBV29-1
J gene: TRBJ2-7